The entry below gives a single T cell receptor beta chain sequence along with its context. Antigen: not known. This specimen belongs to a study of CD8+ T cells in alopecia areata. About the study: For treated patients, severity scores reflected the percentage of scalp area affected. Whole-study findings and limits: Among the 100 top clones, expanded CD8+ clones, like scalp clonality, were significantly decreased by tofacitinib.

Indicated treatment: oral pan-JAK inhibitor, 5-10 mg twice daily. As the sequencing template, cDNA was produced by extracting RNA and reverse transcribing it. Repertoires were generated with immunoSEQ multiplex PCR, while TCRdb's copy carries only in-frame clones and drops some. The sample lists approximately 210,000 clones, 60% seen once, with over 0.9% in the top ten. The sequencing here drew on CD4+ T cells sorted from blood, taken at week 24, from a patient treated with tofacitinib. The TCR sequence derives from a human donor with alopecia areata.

CDR3 residues: CAWSADRAYGYTF. CDR3 DNA sequence: TGTGCCTGGAGTGCGGACAGGGCTTACGGCTACACCTTC. V is TRBV30 and J is TRBJ1-2, with 8 bases identical to TRBD1. Germline V gene lookup returns CDR1 GTSNPN and CDR2 SVGIG (reference sequence). V trimming: 1 base; J trimming: 8 bases; junction bases outside the gene matches: 6. The CDR3 covers 13 residues.